This T cell receptor beta chain was recovered during a study of neurological immune-mediated disorders. The CDR3 totals 11 residues. Germline V gene lookup returns CDR1 SGHTS and CDR2 YDEGEE. V lost 5 bases to trimming and J lost 7 bases, with 10 bases between them. Unsorted libraries came from 2 million PBMCs stored at -80 °C. Each CDR3 protein is one row after TCRdb ran MiXCR on the 5' RACE reads. This repertoire shows about 74,000 distinct CDR3 sequences, 5.2% found once; its top ten account for around 7.2%. This clonotype has a handful of counts. This may be a read error: a much more frequent sequence differs by one nucleotide.

This clonotype originated in a young man with multiple sclerosis. Source material: PBMCs. The chain couples TRBV5-8 to TRBJ2-7, with D hard to call. CDR3 sequence reads: CASRLLSEQYF. CDR3 nucleotides: TGTGCCAGCAGATTGTTAAGTGAGCAGTACTTC.